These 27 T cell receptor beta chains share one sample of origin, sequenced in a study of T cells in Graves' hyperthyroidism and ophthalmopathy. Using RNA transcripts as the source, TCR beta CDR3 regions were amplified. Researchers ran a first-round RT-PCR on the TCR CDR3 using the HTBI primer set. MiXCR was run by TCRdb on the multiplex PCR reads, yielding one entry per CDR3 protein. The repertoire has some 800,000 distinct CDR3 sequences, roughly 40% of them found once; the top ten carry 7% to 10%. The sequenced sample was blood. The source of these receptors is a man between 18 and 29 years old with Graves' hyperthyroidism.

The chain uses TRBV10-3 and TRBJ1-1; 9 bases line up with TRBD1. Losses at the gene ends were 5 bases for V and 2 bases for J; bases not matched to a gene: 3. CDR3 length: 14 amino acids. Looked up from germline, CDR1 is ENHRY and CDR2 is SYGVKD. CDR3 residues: CAISRDRDNTEAFF. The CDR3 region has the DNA TGTGCCATCAGTAGGGACAGGGACAACACTGAAGCTTTCTTT.

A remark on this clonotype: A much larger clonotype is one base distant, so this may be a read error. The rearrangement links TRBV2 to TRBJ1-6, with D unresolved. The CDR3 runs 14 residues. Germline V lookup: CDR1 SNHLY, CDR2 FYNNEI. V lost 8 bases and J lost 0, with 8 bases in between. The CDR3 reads CASCPTSYNSPLHF. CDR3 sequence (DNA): TGTGCCAGCTGCCCTACCTCCTATAATTCACCCCTCCACTTT.

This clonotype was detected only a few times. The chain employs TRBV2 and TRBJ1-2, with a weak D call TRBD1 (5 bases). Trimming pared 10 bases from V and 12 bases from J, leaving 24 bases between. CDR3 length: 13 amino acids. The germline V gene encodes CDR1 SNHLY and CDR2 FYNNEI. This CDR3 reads CATRVEGRHGNTF. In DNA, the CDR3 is TGTGCCACCAGGGTGGAGGGGCGACACGGAAACACCTTC.

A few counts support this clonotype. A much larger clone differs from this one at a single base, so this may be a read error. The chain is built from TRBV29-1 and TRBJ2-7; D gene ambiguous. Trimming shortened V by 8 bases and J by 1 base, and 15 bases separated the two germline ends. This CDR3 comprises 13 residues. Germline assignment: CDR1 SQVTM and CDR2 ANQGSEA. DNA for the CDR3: TGCAGCATTGTAGGGCTTGGGTCCTACGAGCAGTACTTC. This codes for CSIVGLGSYEQYF.

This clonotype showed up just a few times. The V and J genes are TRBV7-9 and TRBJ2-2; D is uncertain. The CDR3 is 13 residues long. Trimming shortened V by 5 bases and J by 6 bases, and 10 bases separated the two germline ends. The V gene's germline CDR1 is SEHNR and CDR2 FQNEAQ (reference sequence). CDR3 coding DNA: TGTGCCAGCAGCCCCAAAACGCCCGGGGAGCTGTTTTTT. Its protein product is CASSPKTPGELFF.

The CDR3 is CSVATGQGPYGYTF. The CDR3 DNA sequence: TGCAGCGTGGCCACCGGACAGGGACCCTATGGCTACACCTTC. The chain joins TRBV29-1 to TRBJ1-2, with 8 positions matching TRBD1. Per the germline V gene, CDR1 is SQVTM and CDR2 is ANQGSEA. The length of the CDR3 is 14 residues. V lost 6 bases and J lost 4; bases outside the gene matches: 10.

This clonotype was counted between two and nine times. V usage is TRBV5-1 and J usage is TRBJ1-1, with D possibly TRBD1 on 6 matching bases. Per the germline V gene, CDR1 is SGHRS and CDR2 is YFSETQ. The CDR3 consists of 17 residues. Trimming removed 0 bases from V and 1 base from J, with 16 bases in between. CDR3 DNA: TGCGCCAGCAGCTTGGTGTTAAGGGGGATGTCGAACACTGAAGCTTTCTTT. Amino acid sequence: CASSLVLRGMSNTEAFF.

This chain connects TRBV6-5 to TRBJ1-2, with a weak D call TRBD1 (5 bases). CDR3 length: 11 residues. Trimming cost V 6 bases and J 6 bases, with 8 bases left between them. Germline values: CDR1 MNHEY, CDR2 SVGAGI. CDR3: CASRQGHGYTF. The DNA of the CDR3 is TGTGCCAGCAGGCAGGGACATGGCTACACCTTC.

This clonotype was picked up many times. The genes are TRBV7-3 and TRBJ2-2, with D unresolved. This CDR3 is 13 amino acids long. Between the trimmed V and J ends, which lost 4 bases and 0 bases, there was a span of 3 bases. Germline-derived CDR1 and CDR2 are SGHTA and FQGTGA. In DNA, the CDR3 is TGTGCCAGCAGCTCGTCGAACACCGGGGAGCTGTTTTTT. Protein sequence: CASSSSNTGELFF.

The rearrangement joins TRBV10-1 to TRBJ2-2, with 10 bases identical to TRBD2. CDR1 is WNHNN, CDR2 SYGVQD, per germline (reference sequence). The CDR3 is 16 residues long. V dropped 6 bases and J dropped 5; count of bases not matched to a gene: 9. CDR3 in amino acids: CASRSPSSGSTGELFF. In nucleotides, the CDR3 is TGCGCCAGCAGAAGTCCATCTAGCGGGAGTACCGGGGAGCTGTTTTTT.

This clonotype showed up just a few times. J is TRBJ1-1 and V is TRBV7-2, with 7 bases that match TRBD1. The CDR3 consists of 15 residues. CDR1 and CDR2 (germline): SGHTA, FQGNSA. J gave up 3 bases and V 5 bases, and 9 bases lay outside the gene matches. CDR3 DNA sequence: TGTGCCAGCAGCCCCAGAGTAGGACAGGACACTGAAGCTTTCTTT. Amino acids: CASSPRVGQDTEAFF.

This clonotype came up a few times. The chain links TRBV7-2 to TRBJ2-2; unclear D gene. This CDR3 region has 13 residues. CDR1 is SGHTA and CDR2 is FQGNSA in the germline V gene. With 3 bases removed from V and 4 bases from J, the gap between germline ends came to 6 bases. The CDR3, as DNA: TGTGCCAGCAGCTTGATGGGCACCGGGGAGCTGTTTTTT. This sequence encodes CASSLMGTGELFF.

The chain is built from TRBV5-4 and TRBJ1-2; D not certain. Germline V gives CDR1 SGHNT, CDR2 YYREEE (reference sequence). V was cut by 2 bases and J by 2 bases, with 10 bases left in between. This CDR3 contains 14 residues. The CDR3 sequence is CASSFDQVNYGYTF. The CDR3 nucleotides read TGTGCCAGCAGCTTCGATCAGGTGAACTATGGCTACACCTTC.

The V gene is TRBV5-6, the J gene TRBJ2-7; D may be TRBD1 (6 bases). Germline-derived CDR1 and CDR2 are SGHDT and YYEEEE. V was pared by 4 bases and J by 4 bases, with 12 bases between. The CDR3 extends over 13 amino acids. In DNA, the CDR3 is TGTGCCAGCAGCGTGGACAGTGGTTACGAGCAGTACTTC. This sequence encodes CASSVDSGYEQYF.

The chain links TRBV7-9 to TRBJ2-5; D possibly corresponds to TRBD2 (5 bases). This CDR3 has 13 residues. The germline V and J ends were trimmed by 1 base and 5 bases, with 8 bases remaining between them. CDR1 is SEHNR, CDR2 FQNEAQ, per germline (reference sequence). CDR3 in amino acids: CASSLGTFETQYF. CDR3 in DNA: TGTGCCAGCAGCTTAGGGACTTTCGAGACCCAGTACTTC.

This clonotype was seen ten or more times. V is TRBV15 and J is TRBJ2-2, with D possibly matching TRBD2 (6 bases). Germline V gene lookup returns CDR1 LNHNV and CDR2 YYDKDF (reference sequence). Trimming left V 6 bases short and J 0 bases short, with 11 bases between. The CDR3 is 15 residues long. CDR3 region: CATRGGATNTGELFF. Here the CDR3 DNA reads TGTGCCACCAGAGGAGGGGCGACGAACACCGGGGAGCTGTTTTTT.

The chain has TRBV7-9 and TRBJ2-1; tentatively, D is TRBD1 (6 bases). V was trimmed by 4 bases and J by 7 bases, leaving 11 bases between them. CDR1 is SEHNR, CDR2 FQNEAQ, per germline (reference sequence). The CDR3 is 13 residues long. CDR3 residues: CASSSPGDNEQFF. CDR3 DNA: TGTGCCAGCAGCTCCCCAGGGGATAATGAGCAGTTCTTC.

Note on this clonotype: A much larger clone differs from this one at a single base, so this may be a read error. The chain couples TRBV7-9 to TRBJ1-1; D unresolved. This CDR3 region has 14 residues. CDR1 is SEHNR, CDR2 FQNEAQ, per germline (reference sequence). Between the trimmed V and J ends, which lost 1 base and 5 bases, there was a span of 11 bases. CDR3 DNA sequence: TGTGCCAGCAGCTTAGAGGTCGGGGAGACTGAAGCTTTCTTT. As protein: CASSLEVGETEAFF.

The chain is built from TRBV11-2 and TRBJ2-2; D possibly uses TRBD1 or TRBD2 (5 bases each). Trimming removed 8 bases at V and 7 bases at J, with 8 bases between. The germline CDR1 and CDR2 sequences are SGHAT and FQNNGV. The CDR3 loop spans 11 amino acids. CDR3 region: CASLGVGELFF. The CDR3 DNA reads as TGTGCCAGCTTGGGGGTCGGGGAGCTGTTTTTT.

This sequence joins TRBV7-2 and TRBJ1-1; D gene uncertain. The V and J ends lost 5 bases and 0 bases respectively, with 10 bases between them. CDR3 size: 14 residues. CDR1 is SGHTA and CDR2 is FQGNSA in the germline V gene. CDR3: CASSPPNLNTEAFF. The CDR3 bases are TGTGCCAGCAGCCCCCCAAATCTGAACACTGAAGCTTTCTTT.

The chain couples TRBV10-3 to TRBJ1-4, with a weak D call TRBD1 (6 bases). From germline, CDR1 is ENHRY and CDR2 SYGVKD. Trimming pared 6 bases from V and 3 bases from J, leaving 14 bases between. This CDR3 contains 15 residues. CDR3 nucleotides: TGTGCCATCAGGGACTCGGGGGGCCCTAATGAAAAACTGTTTTTT. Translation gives CAIRDSGGPNEKLFF.

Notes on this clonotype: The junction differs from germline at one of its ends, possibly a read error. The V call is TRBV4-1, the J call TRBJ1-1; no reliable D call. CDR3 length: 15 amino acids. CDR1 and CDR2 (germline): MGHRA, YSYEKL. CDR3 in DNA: TGTGCCAGCAGCCAAGAAACACGGCTGAACACTGAAGCTTTCTTT. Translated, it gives CASSQETRLNTEAFF.

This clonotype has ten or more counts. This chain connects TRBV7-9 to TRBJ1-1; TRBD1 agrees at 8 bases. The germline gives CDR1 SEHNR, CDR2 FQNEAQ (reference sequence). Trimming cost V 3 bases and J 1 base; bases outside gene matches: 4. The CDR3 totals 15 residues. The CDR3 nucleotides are TGTGCCAGCAGCTTTGGACAGGGCAAGAACACTGAAGCTTTCTTT. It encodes CASSFGQGKNTEAFF.

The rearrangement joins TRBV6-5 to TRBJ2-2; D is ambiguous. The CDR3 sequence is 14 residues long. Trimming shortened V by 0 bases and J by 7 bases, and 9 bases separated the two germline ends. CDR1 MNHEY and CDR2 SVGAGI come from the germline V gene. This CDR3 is CASSYSPSGGELFF. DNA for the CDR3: TGTGCCAGCAGTTACTCCCCCTCGGGCGGGGAGCTGTTTTTT.

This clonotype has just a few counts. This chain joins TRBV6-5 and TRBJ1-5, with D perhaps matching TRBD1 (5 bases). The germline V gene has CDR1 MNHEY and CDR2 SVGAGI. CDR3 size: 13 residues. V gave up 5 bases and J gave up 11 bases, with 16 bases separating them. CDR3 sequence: CASSERGGRTQHF. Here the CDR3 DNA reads TGTGCCAGCAGTGAAAGGGGTGGCAGGACCCAGCATTTT.

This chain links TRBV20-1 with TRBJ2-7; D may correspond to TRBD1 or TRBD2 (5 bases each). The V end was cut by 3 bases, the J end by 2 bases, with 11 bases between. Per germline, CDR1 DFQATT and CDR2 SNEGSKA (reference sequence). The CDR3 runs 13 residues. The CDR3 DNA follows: TGCAGTGCTAGTCCGACGGGACCCTACGAGCAGTACTTC. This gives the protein CSASPTGPYEQYF.

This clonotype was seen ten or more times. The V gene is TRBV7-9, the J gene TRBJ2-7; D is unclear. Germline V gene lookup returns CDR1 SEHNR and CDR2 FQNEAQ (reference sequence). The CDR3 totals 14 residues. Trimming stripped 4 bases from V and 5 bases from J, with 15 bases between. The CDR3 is CASSSSHGQHEQYF. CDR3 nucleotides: TGTGCCAGCAGCTCCAGCCACGGGCAGCACGAGCAGTACTTC. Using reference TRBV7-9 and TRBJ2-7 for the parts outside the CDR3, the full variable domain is DTGVSQNPRHKITKRGQNVTFRCDPISEHNRLYWYRQTLGQGPEFLTYFQNEAQLEKSRLLSDRFSAERPKGSFSTLEIQRTEQGDSAMYLCASSSSHGQHEQYFGPGTRLTVT.